Detailed here is one T cell receptor (beta chain). For repertoire sequencing, the TCR beta CDR3 regions were amplified from RNA transcripts. An initial RT-PCR round employing HTBI primers preceded a second-round multiplex PCR. TCRdb re-called the multiplex PCR reads through MiXCR, storing one row per CDR3 protein. The repertoire includes 560,000 or so distinct CDR3 sequences, under 40% of them detected once, and around 4.6% sits in the top ten. The CDR3 covers 17 residues. The V gene lost 1 base and the J gene lost 0 bases, with 12 bases spanning the gap. Germline assignment: CDR1 SGHNT and CDR2 YENEEA. These data come from a study of Graves' ophthalmopathy and Graves' hyperthyroidism.

This sequence originates from an adult man with Graves' hyperthyroidism. The chain combines TRBV11-3 with TRBJ1-4; D call uncertain. The specimen sequenced was peripheral blood or thyroid tissue (not recorded which). The CDR3 spells CASSLVFGLATNEKLFF. Written as DNA, the CDR3 is TGTGCCAGCAGCTTAGTCTTCGGGTTGGCAACTAATGAAAAACTGTTTTTT.